This record concerns one T cell receptor (beta chain) sequence. The sample comes from a study of control samples from healthy donors and cancer patients. Repertoires were generated with immunoSEQ multiplex PCR, while TCRdb's copy carries only in-frame clones and drops some. This repertoire shows approximately 100,000 clones, around 89% found once; its top ten account for around 17%. The CDR3 extends over 15 amino acids. Trimming stripped 5 bases from V and 1 base from J, with 15 bases between. Germline CDR1 reads MNHEY; CDR2 reads SVGAGI. The sequence was obtained from a woman aged 45-65 years in good health. V gene TRBV6-5 combines with J gene TRBJ2-7; possibly TRBD1 for D (6 bases). Sequencing input: blood. The CDR3 DNA follows: TGTGCCAGCAGTCAGCCCTGGACAGCGTCCTACGAGCAGTACTTC. Its protein is CASSQPWTASYEQYF.